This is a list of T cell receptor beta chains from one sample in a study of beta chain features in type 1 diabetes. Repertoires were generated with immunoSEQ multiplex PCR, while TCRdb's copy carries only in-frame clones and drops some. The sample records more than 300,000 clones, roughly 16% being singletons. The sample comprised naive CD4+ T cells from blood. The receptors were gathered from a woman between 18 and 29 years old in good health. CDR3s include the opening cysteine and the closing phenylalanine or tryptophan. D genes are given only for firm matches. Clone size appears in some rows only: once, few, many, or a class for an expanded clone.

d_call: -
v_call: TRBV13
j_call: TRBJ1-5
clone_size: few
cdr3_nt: TGTGCCAGCAGCTCTGGACAGTTCCGGGGAACCCAGCATTTT
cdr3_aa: CASSSGQFRGTQHF

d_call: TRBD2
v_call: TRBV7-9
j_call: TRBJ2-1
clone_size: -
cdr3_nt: TGTGCCAGCAGATCCGGGACTAGCGGGAGAGCCTACAATGAGCAGTTCTTC
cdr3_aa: CASRSGTSGRAYNEQFF

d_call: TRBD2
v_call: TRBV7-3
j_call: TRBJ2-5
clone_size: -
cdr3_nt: TGTGCCAGCAGCCGGAGCGGGGGCCAAGAGACCCAGTACTTC
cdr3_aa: CASSRSGGQETQYF

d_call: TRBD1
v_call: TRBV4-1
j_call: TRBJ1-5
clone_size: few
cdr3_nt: TGCGCCAGCAGCCAACAGGACAGGGGACGCAATCAGCCCCAGCATTTT
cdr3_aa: CASSQQDRGRNQPQHF

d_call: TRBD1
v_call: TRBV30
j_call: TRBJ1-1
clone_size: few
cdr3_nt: TGTGCCTGGAGTGCATGGCAGGGGGTTATGGATAACGCTGAAGCTTTCTTT
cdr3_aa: CAWSAWQGVMDNAEAFF

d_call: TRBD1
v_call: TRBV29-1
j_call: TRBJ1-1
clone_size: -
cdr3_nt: TGCAGCGGCGGGGACAGGGGTACTGAAGCTTTCTTT
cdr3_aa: CSGGDRGTEAFF

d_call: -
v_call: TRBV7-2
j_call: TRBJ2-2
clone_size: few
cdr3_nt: TGTGCCAGCAGCCGCGGGACGGCGAACACCGGGGAGCTGTTTTTT
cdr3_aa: CASSRGTANTGELFF

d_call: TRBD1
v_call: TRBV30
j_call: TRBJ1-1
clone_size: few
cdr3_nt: TGTGCCTGGTCCCCAGGGGGTCGGACTGAAGCTTTCTTT
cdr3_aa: CAWSPGGRTEAFF

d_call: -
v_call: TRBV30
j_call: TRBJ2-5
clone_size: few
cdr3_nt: TGTGCCTGGAGTCGCGTATCCCAAGAGACCCAGTACTTC
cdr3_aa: CAWSRVSQETQYF

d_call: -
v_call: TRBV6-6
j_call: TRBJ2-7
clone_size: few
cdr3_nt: TGTGCCAGCAGTTCCCCGTCTAGCCTCACCGACTTC
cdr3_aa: CASSSPSSLTDF

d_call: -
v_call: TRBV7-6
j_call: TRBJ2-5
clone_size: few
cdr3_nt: TGTGCCAGCAGCTTAGGATTGCGTTCCCAAGAGACCCAGTACTTC
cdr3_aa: CASSLGLRSQETQYF

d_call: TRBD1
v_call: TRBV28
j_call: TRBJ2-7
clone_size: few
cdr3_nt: TGTGCCAGCAGTTTACCCCTGGGACAGGGGGCGAAGGACGAGCAGTACTTC
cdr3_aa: CASSLPLGQGAKDEQYF

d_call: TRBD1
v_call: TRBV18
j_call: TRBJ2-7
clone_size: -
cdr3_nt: TGTGCCAGCTCGAGGGGCACCGGGACAGGACCCTACGAGCAGTACTTC
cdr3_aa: CASSRGTGTGPYEQYF

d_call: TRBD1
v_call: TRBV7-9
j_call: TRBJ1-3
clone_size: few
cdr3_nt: TGTGCCAACGGACAGGGGGCGCCCGGAAACACCATATATTTT
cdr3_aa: CANGQGAPGNTIYF

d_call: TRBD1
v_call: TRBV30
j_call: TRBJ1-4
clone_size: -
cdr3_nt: TGTGCCTGGAGTCTGCAGGGGGCGAATGAAAAACTGTTTTTT
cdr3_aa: CAWSLQGANEKLFF

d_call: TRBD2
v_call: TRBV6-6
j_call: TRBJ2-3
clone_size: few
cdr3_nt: TGTGCCAGCAGTTCTGGTAGCGGGAGGGCAGATACGCAGTATTTT
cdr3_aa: CASSSGSGRADTQYF

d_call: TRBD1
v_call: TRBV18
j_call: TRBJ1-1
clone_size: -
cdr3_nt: TGTGCCAGCTCACCCAAACTCCGGGACAGGGGGCTGTCCACTGAAGCTTTCTTT
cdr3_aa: CASSPKLRDRGLSTEAFF

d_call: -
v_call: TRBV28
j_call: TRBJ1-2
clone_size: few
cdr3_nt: TGTGCCAGCAGTTTAGGGAGGGGTGGCTACACCTTC
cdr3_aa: CASSLGRGGYTF

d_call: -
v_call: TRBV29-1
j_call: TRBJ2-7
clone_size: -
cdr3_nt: TGCAGCGTTGCTCGGGACAAGAGCTCCTACGAGCAGTACTTC
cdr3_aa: CSVARDKSSYEQYF

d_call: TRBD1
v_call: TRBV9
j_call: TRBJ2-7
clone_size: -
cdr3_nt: TGTGCCAGCAGCGTAGGCGTGACAGGGTCCTACGAACAGTACTTC
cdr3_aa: CASSVGVTGSYEQYF